These T cell receptor beta chains were read from a single sample in a study of T cell repertoires in cytomegalovirus infection. For these receptors, no antigen is known. TCRdb analysed the reads with MiXCR anew, one entry per CDR3 protein. This table holds roughly 87,000 distinct CDR3 sequences, approximately 30% found once. The specimen was CD8+ T cells from cultured PBMCs, collected from culture after CMV antigen stimulation. The receptors stem from a human donor in good health (CMV status not recorded). Some clones in this sample may be carry-over from other donors' samples. Both conserved end residues are part of each CDR3. D genes are given only for firm matches. The size of a clone is reported for some rows only, either as once, few or many, or as a class for expanded clones.

>-|many|TRBJ2-5|TRBV7-2
CASSQGPNQETQYF
TGTGCCAGCAGCCAGGGACCGAACCAAGAGACCCAGTACTTC
>-|few|TRBJ1-2|TRBV4-1
CASSQDHEENYGYTF
TGCGCCAGCAGCCAAGATCATGAGGAAAACTATGGCTACACCTTC
>TRBD2|-|TRBJ2-1|TRBV5-1
CASSLPRAGGYNEQFF
TGCGCCAGCAGCCTTCCAAGGGCGGGGGGTTACAATGAGCAGTTCTTC
>TRBD1|few|TRBJ2-7|TRBV25-1
CASSVNRGHEQYF
TGTGCCAGCAGTGTCAACAGGGGCCACGAGCAGTACTTC
>TRBD1|-|TRBJ1-1|TRBV12-3/TRBV12-4
CASSLHGQGSTEAFF
TGTGCCAGCAGTTTACATGGACAGGGGAGCACTGAAGCTTTCTTT
>TRBD2|-|TRBJ2-3|TRBV7-8
CASYPLAGTTDTQYF
TGTGCCTCCTACCCCCTAGCGGGAACCACAGATACGCAGTATTTT
>-|-|TRBJ1-1|TRBV19
CASKYMAGTNTEAFF
TGTGCCAGTAAGTACATGGCAGGAACGAACACTGAAGCTTTCTTT
>-|few|TRBJ2-5|TRBV2
CASSDLEVLQETQYF
TGTGCCAGCAGTGACCTGGAGGTATTACAAGAGACCCAGTACTTC
>-|-|TRBJ2-2|TRBV6-5
CASSDESAPARGHTGELFF
TGTGCCAGCAGTGACGAATCCGCCCCAGCCCGGGGGCATACCGGGGAGCTGTTTTTT
>-|-|TRBJ2-7|TRBV4-1
CASSQAVGYEQYF
TGCGCCAGCAGCCAAGCCGTGGGGTACGAGCAGTACTTC
>TRBD2|-|TRBJ2-7|TRBV7-2
CASSLVAGGLYEQYF
TGTGCCAGCAGCTTAGTGGCGGGGGGGCTATACGAGCAGTACTTC
>-|-|TRBJ2-7|TRBV19
CASGPGTPYEQYF
TGTGCCAGTGGACCCGGGACCCCCTACGAGCAGTACTTC
>TRBD2|-|TRBJ2-1|TRBV12-3/TRBV12-4
CASSDSGSSSYNEQFF
TGTGCCAGCAGTGATAGCGGGTCCAGCTCCTACAATGAGCAGTTCTTC
>-|-|TRBJ2-7|TRBV4-2
CASSWNVGAEYEQYF
TGTGCCAGCAGCTGGAATGTAGGGGCGGAATACGAGCAGTACTTC
>-|-|TRBJ2-1|TRBV7-9
CASSPWGGDEQFF
TGTGCCAGCAGCCCTTGGGGTGGCGATGAGCAGTTCTTC
>-|-|TRBJ2-1|TRBV7-3
CASSITGNEQFF
TGTGCCAGCAGCATTACAGGGAATGAGCAGTTCTTC
>-|few|TRBJ1-2|TRBV6-2/TRBV6-3
CASSYSGTNYGYTF
TGTGCCAGCAGTTACTCAGGGACAAACTATGGCTACACCTTC
>-|few|TRBJ2-7|TRBV15
CATSRDSESSYEQYF
TGTGCCACCAGCAGGGACAGTGAGAGCTCCTACGAGCAGTACTTC
>TRBD2|few|TRBJ2-5|TRBV4-1
CASSPGTSGGPETQYF
TGCGCCAGCAGCCCCGGGACTAGCGGGGGGCCAGAGACCCAGTACTTC
>TRBD1|many|TRBJ1-2|TRBV12-3/TRBV12-4
CASRSFRDRNYGYTF
TGTGCCAGCAGAAGCTTTAGGGACAGAAACTATGGCTACACCTTC
>-|few|TRBJ1-6|TRBV27
CASSTNEGGHSPLHF
TGTGCCAGCAGTACCAATGAGGGGGGTCACTCACCCCTCCACTTT
>TRBD1|few|TRBJ1-2|TRBV28
CASSFSGTGPANYGYTF
TGTGCCAGCAGTTTCTCAGGGACAGGGCCAGCTAACTATGGCTACACCTTC
>-|few|TRBJ1-2|TRBV19
CASRFGQPDYGYTF
TGTGCCAGCCGGTTCGGACAGCCCGACTATGGCTACACCTTC
>TRBD2|-|TRBJ2-5|TRBV2
CASSGPGTSDTNQETQYF
TGTGCCAGCAGTGGACCCGGGACTAGCGACACGAACCAAGAGACCCAGTACTTC
>TRBD2|-|TRBJ2-7|TRBV29-1
CSVMPSGGRYEQYF
TGCAGCGTGATGCCTAGCGGGGGTCGCTACGAGCAGTACTTC
>-|-|TRBJ2-5|TRBV18
CASSPLRGHEVETQYF
TGTGCCAGCTCACCATTGCGGGGTCACGAGGTAGAGACCCAGTACTTC
>-|-|TRBJ2-7|TRBV27
CASRTGVHEQYF
TGTGCCAGCCGTACGGGGGTCCACGAGCAGTACTTC
>-|-|TRBJ1-5|TRBV24-1
CATNPGRGAWSNQPQHF
TGTGCCACCAACCCAGGGCGGGGGGCTTGGAGCAATCAGCCCCAGCATTTT
>-|-|TRBJ2-1|TRBV27
CASSSIAHTYNEQFF
TGTGCCAGCAGTTCCATAGCGCATACCTACAATGAGCAGTTCTTC
>TRBD2|-|TRBJ2-1|TRBV4-1
CASSHRSAGGVDEQFF
TGCGCCAGCAGCCACAGATCGGCGGGGGGGGTTGATGAGCAGTTCTTC
>TRBD1|-|TRBJ1-5|TRBV7-9
CASSLDPGQDAQYSNQPQHF
TGTGCCAGCAGCTTAGATCCGGGACAGGACGCTCAATATAGCAATCAGCCCCAGCATTTT
>-|many|TRBJ2-1|TRBV7-9
CASSFAYEQFF
TGTGCCAGCAGCTTCGCCTATGAGCAGTTCTTC
>-|-|TRBJ1-2|TRBV12-5
CASGFGRGFYGYTF
TGTGCTAGTGGTTTTGGCAGGGGCTTCTATGGCTACACCTTC
>-|few|TRBJ2-7|TRBV4-1
CASSRGVSYEQYF
TGCGCCAGCAGCCGCGGAGTCTCCTACGAGCAGTACTTC
>-|many|TRBJ2-3|TRBV7-9
CASNSGSTDTQYF
TGTGCCAGCAACTCAGGAAGCACAGATACGCAGTATTTT
>TRBD1|many|TRBJ2-5|TRBV10-3
CAISDPGTGETQYF
TGTGCCATCAGTGATCCGGGGACAGGGGAGACCCAGTACTTC
>-|few|TRBJ2-7|TRBV7-6
CASSPFSGISYEQYF
TGTGCCAGCAGTCCTTTCTCCGGGATCTCCTACGAGCAGTACTTC
>TRBD1|few|TRBJ1-1|TRBV7-2
CASSHRRPLGGTVF
TGTGCCAGCAGCCACAGAAGGCCCCTAGGGGGCACTGTCTTT
>-|few|TRBJ2-3|TRBV19
CASSWSSTDTQYF
TGTGCCAGTAGTTGGTCTAGCACAGATACGCAGTATTTT
>TRBD1|many|TRBJ1-5|TRBV12-3/TRBV12-4
CASSFGTARDQPQHF
TGTGCCAGCAGTTTCGGGACAGCTAGGGATCAGCCCCAGCATTTT
>TRBD1|many|TRBJ1-1|TRBV19
CATRQGIAEAFF
TGTGCCACCAGACAGGGGATCGCTGAAGCTTTCTTT
>TRBD1|-|TRBJ2-5|TRBV4-1
CASSHPGQGAEETQYF
TGCGCCAGCAGCCATCCGGGACAGGGGGCAGAAGAGACCCAGTACTTC
>TRBD1|-|TRBJ2-2|TRBV2
CASSAQDLGQDHTGELFF
TGTGCCAGCAGCGCCCAAGACTTGGGACAGGACCACACCGGGGAGCTGTTTTTT
>-|few|TRBJ1-4|TRBV6-5
CASSYSVEHRVREKLFF
TGTGCCAGCAGTTACTCCGTCGAGCATCGTGTGAGGGAAAAACTGTTTTTT
>TRBD1|-|TRBJ2-1|TRBV6-6
CASSYSGQGRDEQFF
TGTGCCAGCAGTTACTCAGGACAGGGTAGGGATGAGCAGTTCTTC
>-|many|TRBJ2-7|TRBV7-2
CASSFFTSYEQYF
TGTGCCAGCAGCTTCTTCACTAGTTACGAGCAGTACTTC
>-|-|TRBJ1-2|TRBV24-1
CATSDQGFYGYTF
TGTGCCACCAGTGACCAGGGATTCTATGGCTACACCTTC
>-|-|TRBJ2-7|TRBV20-1
CSARRLGDWGDEQYF
TGCAGTGCTAGACGTCTGGGGGACTGGGGTGACGAGCAGTACTTC
>TRBD1|many|TRBJ2-5|TRBV7-2
CASSLNRVLGTGGAQYLPETQYF
TGTGCCAGCAGCTTAAACCGCGTCCTGGGGACAGGGGGCGCGCAGTATCTGCCCGAGACCCAGTACTTC
>-|many|TRBJ1-1|TRBV7-9
CASVPGMNTEAFF
TGTGCCAGCGTTCCCGGCATGAACACTGAAGCTTTCTTT
>TRBD2|-|TRBJ2-7|TRBV11-2
CASSLSASGDYEQYF
TGTGCCAGCAGCTTATCGGCTAGCGGTGACTACGAGCAGTACTTC
>TRBD1|few|TRBJ1-1|TRBV2
CASSDRGVNTEAFF
TGTGCCAGCAGTGACAGGGGGGTGAACACTGAAGCTTTCTTT
>TRBD2|few|TRBJ2-1|TRBV27
CATKREREAYNEQFF
TGTGCCACCAAGAGGGAGCGGGAGGCCTACAATGAGCAGTTCTTC